This TCR beta chain was observed in a study of low-dose radiotherapy and immunotherapy resistance in tumors. Looking at the study overall: Every two weeks patients got nivolumab 240 mg flat dose, plus ipilimumab 1 mg/kg every six weeks, intravenously.

There are 16 residues in the CDR3. The time point: after trial treatment. As for treatment: LDRT plus nivolumab, ipilimumab, low-dose cyclophosphamide and aspirin (RACIN trial). Every donor was treated with nivolumab, ipilimumab, aspirin, low-dose cyclophosphamide and also low-dose radiotherapy. It was with a constant-region primer and a V-primer adapter that TCRs were amplified over roughly 19 PCR cycles. TCRdb processed the reads anew with MiXCR; each CDR3 protein has one entry. The sample includes 40,000 to 65,000 distinct CDR3 sequences, around 35% of them seen just once. The chain joins TRBV21-1 to TRBJ1-1; TRBD1, the D gene given by the table, was not confirmed from the DNA. TRBV21-1 is designated a pseudogene. The source was PBMCs, collected after low-dose radiotherapy plus immunotherapy. The source is a male donor with rectosigmoid adenocarcinoma. CDR3 residues: CASSNIVSGEDTEAFF. The DNA for the CDR3 is TGTGCCAGCAGCAATATCGTATCAGGGGAAGACACTGAAGCTTTCTTT.